Sequencing of this T cell receptor (beta chain) was carried out in a study of CD8 T cells in ankylosing spondylitis. Library preparation for TCR beta used quantitative 5'-RACE with molecular barcodes. Via MiXCR, TCRdb re-called the 5' RACE reads, giving one row per CDR3 protein. The sample lists fewer than 400,000 distinct CDR3 sequences, 20% to 25% occurring once. Study-wide findings and caveats: In ankylosing spondylitis blood, a motif of fewer than 10 highly homologous TCR beta variants appeared characteristic. In peripheral blood, disease-linked CD8+ clones occurred at relatively low frequencies.

On this clonotype itself: As yet, its antigen is unknown.

This CDR3 is built from 14 residues. After removal of 3 bases from V and 0 bases from J, the junction contained 4 bases not matched to a gene. The germline gives CDR1 DFQATT, CDR2 SNEGSKA (reference sequence). This sequence was found in a male donor with ankylosing spondylitis. V is TRBV20-1 and J is TRBJ1-1; 7 bases match TRBD1. The sample consisted of blood, either unsorted or a sorted T cell fraction (not recorded which). The CDR3 DNA reads TGCAGTGCTAGGGGACAGACAGTGAACACTGAAGCTTTCTTT. Its protein product is CSARGQTVNTEAFF.